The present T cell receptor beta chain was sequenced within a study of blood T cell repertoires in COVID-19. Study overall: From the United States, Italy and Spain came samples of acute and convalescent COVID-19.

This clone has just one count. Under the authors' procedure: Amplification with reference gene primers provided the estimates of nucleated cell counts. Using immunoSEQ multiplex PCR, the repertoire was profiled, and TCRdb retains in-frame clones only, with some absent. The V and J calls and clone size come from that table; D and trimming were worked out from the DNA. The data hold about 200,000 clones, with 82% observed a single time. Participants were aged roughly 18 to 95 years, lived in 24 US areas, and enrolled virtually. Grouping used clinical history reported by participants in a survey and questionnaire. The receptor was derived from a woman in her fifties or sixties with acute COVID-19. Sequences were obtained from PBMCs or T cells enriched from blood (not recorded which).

In DNA form, the CDR3 reads TGCGCCAGCAGCATCCGGGACAGGGGCAATGAGCAGTTCTTC. It is translated as CASSIRDRGNEQFF. The gene calls are TRBV5-1 and TRBJ2-1, with TRBD1 matching 10 bases. CDR3 length: 14 residues. From germline, CDR1 is SGHRS and CDR2 YFSETQ. J lost 6 bases, V lost 4 bases, and 4 bases had no gene match.